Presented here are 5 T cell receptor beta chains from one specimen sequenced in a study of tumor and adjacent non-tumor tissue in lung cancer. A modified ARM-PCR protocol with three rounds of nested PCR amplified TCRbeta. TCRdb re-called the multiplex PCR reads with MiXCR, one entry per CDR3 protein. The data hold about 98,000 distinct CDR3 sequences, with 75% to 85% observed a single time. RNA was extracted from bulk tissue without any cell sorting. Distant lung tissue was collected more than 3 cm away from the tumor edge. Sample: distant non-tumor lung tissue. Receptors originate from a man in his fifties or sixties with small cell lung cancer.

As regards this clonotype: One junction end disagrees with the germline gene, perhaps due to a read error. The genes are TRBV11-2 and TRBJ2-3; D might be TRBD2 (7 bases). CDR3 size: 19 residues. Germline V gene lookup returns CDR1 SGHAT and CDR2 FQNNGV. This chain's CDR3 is CVSSLESTNGGAYTDTQYF. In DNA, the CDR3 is TGTGTCAGCAGCTTAGAGTCAACGAATGGGGGGGCCTACACAGATACACAGTATTTT.

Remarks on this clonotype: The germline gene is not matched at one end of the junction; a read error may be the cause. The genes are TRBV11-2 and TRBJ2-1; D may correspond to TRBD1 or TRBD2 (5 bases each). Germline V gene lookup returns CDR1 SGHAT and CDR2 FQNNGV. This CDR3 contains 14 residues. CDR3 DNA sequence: TGTGCCAGCCTGAAGCGGCAGGGCGACGATGAGCAGCTATTC. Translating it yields CASLKRQGDDEQLF.

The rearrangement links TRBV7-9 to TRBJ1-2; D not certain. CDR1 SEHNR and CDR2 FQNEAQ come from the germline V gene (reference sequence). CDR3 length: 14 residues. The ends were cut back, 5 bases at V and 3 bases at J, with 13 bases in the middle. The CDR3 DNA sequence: TGTGCCAGCAGCCCCCACGTGGCTGACTATGGCTACACCTTC. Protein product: CASSPHVADYGYTF.

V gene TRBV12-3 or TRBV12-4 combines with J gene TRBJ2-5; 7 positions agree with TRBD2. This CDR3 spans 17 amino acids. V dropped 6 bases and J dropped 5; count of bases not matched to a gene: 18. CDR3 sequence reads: CASSPLVGGCDRETQYF. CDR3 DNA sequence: TGTGCCAGCAGCCCCCTTGTCGGGGGGTGCGATCGGGAGACCCAGTACTTC.

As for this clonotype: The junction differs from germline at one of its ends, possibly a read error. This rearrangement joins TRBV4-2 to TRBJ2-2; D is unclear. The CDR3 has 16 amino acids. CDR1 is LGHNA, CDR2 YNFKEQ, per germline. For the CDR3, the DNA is TGTGCCAGCAGCCAAGATCATTTACCGAACACCTGGGAACTGTTTTTT. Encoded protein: CASSQDHLPNTWELFF.